The rows below give T cell receptor beta chains drawn from one sample of a study of T cell repertoires in cytomegalovirus infection. MiXCR, run by TCRdb on the reads, gives a single entry per CDR3 protein. The table lists almost 500,000 distinct CDR3 sequences, roughly 12% of them singletons. Sequencing was done on a sample of PBMCs. Every receptor here comes from a human donor in good health (CMV status not recorded). Some clones in this sample may be carry-over from other donors' samples. Each CDR3 is given with its conserved first and last residue. A D gene is named only where the DNA matches it firmly. A clone size is listed for some rows: how often the clone was seen (once, few, many), or a class if it is expanded.

CASSPPQRGETQYF TGTGCCAGCTCACCACCTCAACGGGGAGAGACCCAGTACTTC TRBJ2-5 . . TRBV18
CASSLAGLAAFVTYGVRKEQYF TGTGCCAGCAGCTTAGCGGGACTAGCGGCATTTGTAACCTACGGCGTCCGCAAGGAGCAGTACTTC TRBJ2-7 TRBD2 medium-sized TRBV7-8
CASSYPGPEAQETQYF TGTGCCAGCAGTTACCCAGGGCCCGAGGCTCAAGAGACCCAGTACTTC TRBJ2-5 . many TRBV6-5
CASDRWNSPLHF TGTGCCAGCGACAGATGGAATTCACCCCTCCACTTT TRBJ1-6 . many TRBV28
CSAQRGFTNEKLFF TGCAGCGCCCAACGGGGGTTTACTAATGAAAAACTGTTTTTT TRBJ1-4 . . TRBV29-1
CSARAASLQETQYF TGCAGTGCTAGGGCAGCTAGCCTTCAAGAGACCCAGTACTTC TRBJ2-5 . many TRBV20-1
CASSPPLAGDLSNTGELFF TGTGCCAGCAGCCCTCCTCTAGCGGGAGATCTATCGAACACCGGGGAGCTGTTTTTT TRBJ2-2 TRBD2 many TRBV3-1
CSVNRGGDEQYF TGCAGCGTGAACAGGGGAGGCGACGAGCAGTACTTC TRBJ2-7 . . TRBV29-1
CASTSRAFSSITGELFF TGTGCCAGCACTTCTCGGGCCTTCTCCTCGATCACCGGGGAGCTGTTTTTT TRBJ2-2 . . TRBV28
CASSLTRLATLRTGELFF TGTGCCAGCAGCCTCACCCGACTAGCAACTCTTCGAACCGGGGAGCTGTTTTTT TRBJ2-2 TRBD2 many TRBV7-9
CASTPALAGGVEQFF TGTGCCAGCACCCCAGCCCTAGCGGGAGGTGTTGAGCAGTTCTTC TRBJ2-1 TRBD2 many TRBV11-2
CASSLGGLAGGPGETQYF TGTGCCAGCAGCTTGGGGGGGCTAGCGGGGGGGCCTGGGGAGACCCAGTACTTC TRBJ2-5 TRBD2 . TRBV5-4
CASRRTALTEAFF TGTGCCAGCAGGAGGACAGCGCTCACTGAAGCTTTCTTT TRBJ1-1 . . TRBV27
CASSTALGTGAGEQYF TGTGCCAGCAGCACCGCTCTTGGGACAGGGGCGGGTGAGCAGTACTTC TRBJ2-7 TRBD1 . TRBV7-9
CSVAPGLADYEQYF TGCAGCGTTGCCCCGGGACTAGCGGACTACGAGCAGTACTTC TRBJ2-7 TRBD2 few TRBV29-1
CASSSPRDVNQPQHF TGTGCCAGCAGCTCCCCCCGGGACGTCAATCAGCCCCAGCATTTT TRBJ1-5 . many TRBV7-2
CASSFGGTLVGELFF TGTGCCAGCAGCTTCGGGGGGACCCTTGTCGGGGAGCTGTTTTTT TRBJ2-2 TRBD2 many TRBV11-2
CASSPPGGRRDTEAFF TGTGCCAGCTCACCACCAGGAGGGAGGAGGGACACTGAAGCTTTCTTT TRBJ1-1 . many TRBV18
CAWSGRGILRNTEAFF TGTGCCTGGAGTGGCCGCGGGATCCTCAGGAACACTGAAGCTTTCTTT TRBJ1-1 . few TRBV30
CASSLAAVRGYTF TGTGCCAGCAGTTTAGCAGCTGTTCGGGGCTACACCTTC TRBJ1-2 . many TRBV12-3/TRBV12-4
CASSVQGADGELFF TGTGCCAGCAGTGTACAGGGGGCGGACGGGGAGCTGTTTTTT TRBJ2-2 TRBD1 few TRBV12-3/TRBV12-4
CSARAPPSGGGEETQYF TGCAGTGCTAGAGCCCCCCCTAGCGGGGGGGGGGAAGAGACCCAGTACTTC TRBJ2-5 TRBD2 many TRBV20-1
CASRAVANTGELFF TGTGCCAGCAGGGCAGTAGCGAACACCGGGGAGCTGTTTTTT TRBJ2-2 . many TRBV12-3/TRBV12-4
CAWALPGSPLHF TGTGCCTGGGCCCTTCCGGGGTCACCCCTCCACTTT TRBJ1-6 . . TRBV30
CSAAGTGTEAFF TGCAGTGCTGCCGGTACGGGCACTGAAGCTTTCTTT TRBJ1-1 . many TRBV20-1
CASSFQVTEAFF TGTGCCAGCAGTTTTCAGGTCACTGAAGCTTTCTTT TRBJ1-1 . few TRBV12-3/TRBV12-4